This T cell receptor (beta chain) was identified in a study of blood T cell repertoires in COVID-19. Turning to the study itself: Both acute and convalescent COVID-19 samples were obtained from the United States, Italy and Spain. From T cells, B-cell-depleted T cells, or PBMCs came the material, which was cDNA or gDNA.

Authors' methods: Reference gene primer amplification gave estimated nucleated cell counts. Clones were sequenced by immunoSEQ multiplex PCR, and TCRdb holds only the in-frame ones, with some missing. That table is the source of V, J and clone size, and D and trimming were worked out from the DNA. This sample has fewer than 450,000 clones; nearly 90% occur once, and the top ten carry more than 2%. The germline V and J ends were trimmed by 6 bases and 3 bases, with 20 bases remaining between them. This CDR3 has 16 residues. Germline V gene data show CDR1 as MNHEY and CDR2 as SVGEGT. Membership in each cohort depended on participant-reported clinical history.

This receptor was obtained from a woman aged 40 to 49 with acute COVID-19. The material sequenced was PBMCs or T cells enriched from blood (not recorded which). The J gene is TRBJ1-1, the V gene TRBV6-2 or TRBV6-3; tentatively, D is TRBD1 (6 bases). CDR3 in amino acids: CASSPIPWTVHTEAFF. The CDR3, as DNA: TGTGCCAGCAGCCCAATCCCTTGGACAGTGCACACTGAAGCTTTCTTT.